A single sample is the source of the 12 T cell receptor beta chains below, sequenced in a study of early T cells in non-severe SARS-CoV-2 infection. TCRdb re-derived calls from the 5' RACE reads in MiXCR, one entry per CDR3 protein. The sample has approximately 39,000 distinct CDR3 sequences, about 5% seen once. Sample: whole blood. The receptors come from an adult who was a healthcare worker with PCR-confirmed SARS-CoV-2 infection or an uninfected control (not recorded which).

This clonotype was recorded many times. In DNA, the CDR3 is TGTGCCATTGGGGCCGCGGTCGAGAACGATGAGCAGTTCTTC. Its protein is CAIGAAVENDEQFF. The chain couples TRBV10-3 to TRBJ2-1; the D gene is possibly TRBD1 (5 bases). V gave up 9 bases and J gave up 8 bases, with 20 bases separating them. CDR1 and CDR2 (germline): ENHRY, SYGVKD. The CDR3 loop spans 14 amino acids.

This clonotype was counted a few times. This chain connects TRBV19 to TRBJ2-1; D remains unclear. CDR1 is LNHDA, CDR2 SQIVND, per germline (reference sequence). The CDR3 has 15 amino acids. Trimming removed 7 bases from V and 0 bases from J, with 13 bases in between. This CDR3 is CASKPAPSSYNEQFF. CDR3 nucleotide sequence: TGTGCCAGTAAGCCGGCGCCTAGCTCCTACAATGAGCAGTTCTTC.

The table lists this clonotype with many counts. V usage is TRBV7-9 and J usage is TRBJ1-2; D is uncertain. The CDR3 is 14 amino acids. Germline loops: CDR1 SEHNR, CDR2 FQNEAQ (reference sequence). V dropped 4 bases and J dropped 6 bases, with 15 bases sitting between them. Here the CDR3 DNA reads TGTGCCAGCAGCTCGGAGGCGTGGGTCGATGGCTACACCTTC. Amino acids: CASSSEAWVDGYTF.

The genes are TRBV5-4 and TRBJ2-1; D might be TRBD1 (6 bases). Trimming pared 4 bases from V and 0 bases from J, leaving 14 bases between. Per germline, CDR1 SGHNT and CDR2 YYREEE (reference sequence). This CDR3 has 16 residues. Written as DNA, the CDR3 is TGTGCCAGCAGCCCCCGGGCAGGGGACTCCTACAATGAGCAGTTCTTC. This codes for CASSPRAGDSYNEQFF.

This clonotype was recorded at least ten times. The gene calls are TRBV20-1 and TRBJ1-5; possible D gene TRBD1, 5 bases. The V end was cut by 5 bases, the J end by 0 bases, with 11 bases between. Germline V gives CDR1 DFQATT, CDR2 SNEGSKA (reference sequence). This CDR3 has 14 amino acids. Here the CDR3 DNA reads TGCAGTGCTCGACGCAGGGTTAGCAATCAGCCCCAGCATTTT. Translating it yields CSARRRVSNQPQHF.

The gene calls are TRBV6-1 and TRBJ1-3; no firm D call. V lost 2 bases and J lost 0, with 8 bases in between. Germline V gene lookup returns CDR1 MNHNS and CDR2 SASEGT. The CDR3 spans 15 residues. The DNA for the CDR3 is TGTGCCAGCAGTGAAAGCCTGGACTCTGGAAACACCATATATTTT. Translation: CASSESLDSGNTIYF.

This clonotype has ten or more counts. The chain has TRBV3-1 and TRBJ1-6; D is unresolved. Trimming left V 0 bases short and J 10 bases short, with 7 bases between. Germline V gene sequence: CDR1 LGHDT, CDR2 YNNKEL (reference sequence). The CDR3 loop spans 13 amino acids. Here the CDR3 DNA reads TGTGCCAGCAGCCAAGATCTACGGTCACCCCTCCACTTT. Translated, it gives CASSQDLRSPLHF.

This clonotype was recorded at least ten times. CDR3: CSVNRDRTQYF. The CDR3 region has the DNA TGCAGCGTTAACAGGGACCGGACCCAGTACTTC. The rearrangement links TRBV29-1 to TRBJ2-5; possible D gene TRBD1, 6 bases. In germline, CDR1 is SQVTM, CDR2 ANQGSEA. Between the trimmed V and J ends, which lost 5 bases and 7 bases, there was a span of 11 bases. This CDR3 region has 11 residues.

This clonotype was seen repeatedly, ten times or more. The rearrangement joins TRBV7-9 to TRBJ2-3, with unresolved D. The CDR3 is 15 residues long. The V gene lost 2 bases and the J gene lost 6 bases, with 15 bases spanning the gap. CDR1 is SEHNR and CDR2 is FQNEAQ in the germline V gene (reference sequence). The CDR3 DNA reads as TGTGCCAGCAGCTTAACGCCTGGAGTAGGGGATACGCAGTATTTT. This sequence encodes CASSLTPGVGDTQYF.

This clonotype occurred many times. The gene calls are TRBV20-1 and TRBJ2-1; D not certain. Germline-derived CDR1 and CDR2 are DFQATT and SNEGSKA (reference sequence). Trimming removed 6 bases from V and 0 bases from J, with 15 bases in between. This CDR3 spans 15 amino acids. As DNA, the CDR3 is TGCAGTGCCACCCCGGGTCCGAGCTCCTACAATGAGCAGTTCTTC. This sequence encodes CSATPGPSSYNEQFF.

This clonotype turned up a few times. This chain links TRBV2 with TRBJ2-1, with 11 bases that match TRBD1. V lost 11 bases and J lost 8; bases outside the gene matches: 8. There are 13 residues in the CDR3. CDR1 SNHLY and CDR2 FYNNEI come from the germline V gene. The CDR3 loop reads CACAGTGGYEQFF. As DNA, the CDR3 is TGTGCCTGTGCCGGGACAGGGGGTTATGAGCAGTTCTTC.

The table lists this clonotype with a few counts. Here the CDR3 reads CASSSDRVYNEQFF. CDR3 DNA sequence: TGCGCCAGCAGCTCGGACAGGGTCTACAATGAGCAGTTCTTC. The rearrangement joins TRBV5-1 to TRBJ2-1, with 8 bases that match TRBD1. CDR1 is SGHRS, CDR2 YFSETQ, per germline. V was clipped by 3 bases and J by 3 bases; unmatched bases: 2. This CDR3 is built from 14 residues.